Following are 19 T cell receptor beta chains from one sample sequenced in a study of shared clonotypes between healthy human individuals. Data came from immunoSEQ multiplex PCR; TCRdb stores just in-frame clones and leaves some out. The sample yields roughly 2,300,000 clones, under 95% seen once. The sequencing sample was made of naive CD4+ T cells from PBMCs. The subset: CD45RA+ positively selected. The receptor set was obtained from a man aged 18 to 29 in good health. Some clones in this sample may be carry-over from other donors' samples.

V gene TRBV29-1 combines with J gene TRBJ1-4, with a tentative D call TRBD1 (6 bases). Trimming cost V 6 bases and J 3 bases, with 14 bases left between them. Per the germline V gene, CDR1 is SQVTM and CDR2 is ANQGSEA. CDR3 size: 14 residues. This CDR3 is CSVGLQGANEKLFF. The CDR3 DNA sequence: TGCAGCGTAGGATTACAGGGAGCTAATGAAAAACTGTTTTTT.

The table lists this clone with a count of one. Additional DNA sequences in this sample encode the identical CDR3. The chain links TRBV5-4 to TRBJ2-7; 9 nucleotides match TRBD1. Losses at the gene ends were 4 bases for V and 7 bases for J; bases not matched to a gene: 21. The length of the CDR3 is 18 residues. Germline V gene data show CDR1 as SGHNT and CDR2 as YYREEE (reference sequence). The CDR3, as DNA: TGTGCCAGCAGCACGGACAGGGGACTCCTACGAGTTGCGGCAGAGCAGTACTTC. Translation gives CASSTDRGLLRVAAEQYF.

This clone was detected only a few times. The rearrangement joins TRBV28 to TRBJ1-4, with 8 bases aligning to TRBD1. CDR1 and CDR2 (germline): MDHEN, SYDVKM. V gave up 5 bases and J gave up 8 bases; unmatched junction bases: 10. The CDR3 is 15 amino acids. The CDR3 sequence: CASSTTDRAWEKLFF. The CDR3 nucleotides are TGTGCCAGCAGTACAACGGACAGGGCTTGGGAAAAACTGTTTTTT. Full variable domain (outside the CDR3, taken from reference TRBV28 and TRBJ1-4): DVKVTQSSRYLVKRTGEKVFLECVQDMDHENMFWYRQDPGLGLRLIYFSYDVKMKEKGDIPEGYSVSREKKERFSLILESASTNQTSMYLCASSTTDRAWEKLFFGSGTQLSVL.

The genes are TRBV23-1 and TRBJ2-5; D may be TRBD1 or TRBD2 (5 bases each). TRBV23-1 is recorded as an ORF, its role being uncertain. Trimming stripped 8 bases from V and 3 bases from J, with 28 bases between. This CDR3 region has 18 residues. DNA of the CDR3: TGCGCCAGCCGCCGATCAGGACCCGTAAGGGGAGACGAAGAGACCCAGTACTTC. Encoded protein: CASRRSGPVRGDEETQYF.

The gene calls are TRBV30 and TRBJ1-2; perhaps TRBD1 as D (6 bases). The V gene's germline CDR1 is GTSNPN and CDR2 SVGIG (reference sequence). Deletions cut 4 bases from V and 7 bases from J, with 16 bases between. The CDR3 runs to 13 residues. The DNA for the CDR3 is TGTGCCTGGATAAGGGGGGCTTGGGGTGGCTACACCTTC. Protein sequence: CAWIRGAWGGYTF.

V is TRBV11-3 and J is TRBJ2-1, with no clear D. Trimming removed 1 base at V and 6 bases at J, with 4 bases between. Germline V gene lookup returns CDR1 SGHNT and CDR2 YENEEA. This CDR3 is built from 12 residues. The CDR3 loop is CASSLAGNEQFF. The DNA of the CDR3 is TGTGCCAGCAGCTTAGCAGGCAATGAGCAGTTCTTC. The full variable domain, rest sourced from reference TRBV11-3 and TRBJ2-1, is EAGVVQSPRYKIIEKKQPVAFWCNPISGHNTLYWYLQNLGQGPELLIRYENEEAVDDSQLPKDRFSAERLKGVDSTLKIQPAELGDSAVYLCASSLAGNEQFFGPGTRLTVL.

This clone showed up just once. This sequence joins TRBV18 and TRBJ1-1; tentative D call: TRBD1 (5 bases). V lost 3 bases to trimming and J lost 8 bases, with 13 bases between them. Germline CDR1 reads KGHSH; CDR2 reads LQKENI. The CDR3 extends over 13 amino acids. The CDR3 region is CASSPIQDGEAFF. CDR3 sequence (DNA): TGTGCCAGCTCACCTATACAGGACGGGGAAGCTTTCTTT.

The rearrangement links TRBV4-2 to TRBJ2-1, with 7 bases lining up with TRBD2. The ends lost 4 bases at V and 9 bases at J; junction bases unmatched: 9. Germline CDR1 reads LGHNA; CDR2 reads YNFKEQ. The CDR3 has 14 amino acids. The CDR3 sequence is CASSPGGELAEQFF. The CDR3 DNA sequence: TGTGCCAGCAGCCCTGGGGGGGAGTTGGCTGAGCAGTTCTTC.

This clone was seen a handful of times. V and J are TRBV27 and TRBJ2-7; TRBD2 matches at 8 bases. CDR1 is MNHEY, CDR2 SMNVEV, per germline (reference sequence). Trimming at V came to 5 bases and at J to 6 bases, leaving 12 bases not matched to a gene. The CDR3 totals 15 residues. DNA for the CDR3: TGTGCCAGCAGTGCTACCTCCGGGACTAGAGGCGAGCAGTACTTC. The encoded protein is CASSATSGTRGEQYF.

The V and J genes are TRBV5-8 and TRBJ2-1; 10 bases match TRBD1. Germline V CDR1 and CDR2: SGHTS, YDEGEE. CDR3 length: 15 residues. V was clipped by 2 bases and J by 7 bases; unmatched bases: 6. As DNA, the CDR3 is TGTGCCAGCAGCTTCCGGGACAGGGGTTTTAATGAGCAGTTCTTC. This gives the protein CASSFRDRGFNEQFF.

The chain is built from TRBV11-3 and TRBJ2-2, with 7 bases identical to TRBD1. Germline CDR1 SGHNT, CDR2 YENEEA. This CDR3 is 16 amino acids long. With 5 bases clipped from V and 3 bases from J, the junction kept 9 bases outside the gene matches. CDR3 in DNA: TGTGCCAGCAGCCGCGGCCAGGGGGTTTACACCGGGGAGCTGTTTTTT. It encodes CASSRGQGVYTGELFF.

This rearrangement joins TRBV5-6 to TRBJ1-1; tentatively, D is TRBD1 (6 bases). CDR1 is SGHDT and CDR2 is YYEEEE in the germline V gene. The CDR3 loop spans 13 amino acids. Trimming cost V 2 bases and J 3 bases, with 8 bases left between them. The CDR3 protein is CASSFGGDTEAFF. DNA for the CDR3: TGTGCCAGCAGCTTCGGGGGCGACACTGAAGCTTTCTTT.

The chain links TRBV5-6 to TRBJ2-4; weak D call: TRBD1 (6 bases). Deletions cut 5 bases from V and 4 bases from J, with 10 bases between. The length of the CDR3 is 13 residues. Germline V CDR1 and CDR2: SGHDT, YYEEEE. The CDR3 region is CASRYDRKNIQYF. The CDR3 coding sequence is TGTGCCAGCAGATATGACAGGAAAAACATTCAGTACTTC.

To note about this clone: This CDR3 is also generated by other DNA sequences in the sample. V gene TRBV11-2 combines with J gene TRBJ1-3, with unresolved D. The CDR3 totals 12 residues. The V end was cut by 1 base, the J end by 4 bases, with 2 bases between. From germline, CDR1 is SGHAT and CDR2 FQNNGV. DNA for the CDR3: TGTGCCAGCAGCTTAGTGGGAAACACCATATATTTT. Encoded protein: CASSLVGNTIYF.

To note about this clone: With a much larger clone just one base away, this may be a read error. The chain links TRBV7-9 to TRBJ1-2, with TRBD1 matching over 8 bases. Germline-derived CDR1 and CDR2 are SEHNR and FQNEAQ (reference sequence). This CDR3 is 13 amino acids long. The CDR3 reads CASSSIGTGGCTF. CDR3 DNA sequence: TGTGCCAGCAGCTCTATCGGGACAGGCGGCTGCACCTTC.

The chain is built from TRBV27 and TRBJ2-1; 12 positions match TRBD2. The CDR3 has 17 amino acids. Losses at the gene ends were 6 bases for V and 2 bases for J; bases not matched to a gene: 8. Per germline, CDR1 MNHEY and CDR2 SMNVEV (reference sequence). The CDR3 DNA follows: TGTGCCAGCAGACCCCGGACTAGCGGGATGACCTACAATGAGCAGTTCTTC. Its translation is CASRPRTSGMTYNEQFF.

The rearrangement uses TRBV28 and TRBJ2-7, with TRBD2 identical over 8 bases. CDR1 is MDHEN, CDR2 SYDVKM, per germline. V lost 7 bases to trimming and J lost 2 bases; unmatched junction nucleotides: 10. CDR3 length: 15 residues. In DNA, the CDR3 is TGTGCCAGCAACCAGCGGGAGTACTCCACCTACGAGCAGTACTTC. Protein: CASNQREYSTYEQYF.

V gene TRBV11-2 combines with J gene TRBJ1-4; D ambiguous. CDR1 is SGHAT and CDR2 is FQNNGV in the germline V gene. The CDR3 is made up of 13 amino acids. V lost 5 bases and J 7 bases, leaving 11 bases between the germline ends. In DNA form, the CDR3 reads TGTGCCAGCAGCGCGAAGGCCCCTGAAAAACTGTTTTTT. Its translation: CASSAKAPEKLFF.

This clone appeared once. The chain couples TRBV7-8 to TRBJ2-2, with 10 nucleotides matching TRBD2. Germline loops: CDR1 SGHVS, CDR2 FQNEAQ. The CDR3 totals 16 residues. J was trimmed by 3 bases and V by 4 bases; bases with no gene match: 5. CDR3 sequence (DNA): TGTGCCAGCAGCTCCCGAGCGGGAGGGTACACCGGGGAGCTGTTTTTT. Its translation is CASSSRAGGYTGELFF.